This T cell receptor beta chain is from a study of technical replicates of blood from four donors. Some clones are missing from TCRdb's copy, which holds only in-frame ones; the method was immunoSEQ multiplex PCR. The table records fewer than 90,000 clones, 94% of them present only once. This CDR3 has 15 amino acids. V shed 2 bases, J shed 1 base, and the junction held 5 bases outside the gene matches. CDR1 SGHRS and CDR2 YFSETQ come from the germline V gene. The specimen sequenced was T cells isolated from PBMCs. This clonotype originated in a human donor in good health. This chain uses TRBV5-1 with TRBJ1-1; 7 bases fit TRBD1. The CDR3 spells CASSFVEGANTEAFF. CDR3 in DNA: TGCGCCAGCAGCTTTGTGGAGGGGGCGAACACTGAAGCTTTCTTT.